The next 27 T cell receptor beta chains were all read from a single sample in a study of blood T cell repertoires in COVID-19 (dated by TCRdb to 2018 to 2021). Library prep was done by the immunoSEQ multiplex PCR assay. TCRdb stores this immuneACCESS table with in-frame sequences only. Part of the clones is absent; in the studies checked, under half of the shortfall reflects unresolved V genes, and no reason is known for the rest. For this sample there are about 190,000 clones; about 87% appear just once. The top ten constitute 3.5% to 4.5% of the sample. Input material: peripheral blood. These receptors originate from a woman in her 30s with acute or convalescent COVID-19.

V is TRBV10-1 and J is TRBJ2-7; D not resolved. V lost 2 bases and J 5 bases, leaving 10 bases between the germline ends. Per the germline V gene, CDR1 is WNHNN and CDR2 is SYGVQD (reference sequence). The CDR3 loop spans 13 amino acids. The CDR3 reads CASSERRGNEQYF. CDR3 nucleotide sequence: TGCGCCAGCAGTGAGAGGCGAGGTAACGAGCAGTACTTC.

This sequence joins TRBV19 and TRBJ2-7; possibly TRBD2 for D (7 bases). The germline V gene has CDR1 LNHDA and CDR2 SQIVND (reference sequence). V was pared by 3 bases and J by 6 bases, with 9 bases between. The CDR3 covers 12 residues. CDR3 DNA: TGTGCCAGTAGTATTAGGGGGGGCGAGCAGTACTTC. Protein sequence: CASSIRGGEQYF.

This clone was recorded a few times. The V and J genes are TRBV27 and TRBJ1-2; no clear D. Trimming removed 1 base at V and 6 bases at J, with 15 bases between. The CDR3 totals 15 residues. The germline V gene encodes CDR1 MNHEY and CDR2 SMNVEV (reference sequence). The CDR3 sequence: CASSLYVGGGHGYTF. DNA of the CDR3: TGTGCCAGCAGTTTATATGTAGGAGGAGGACATGGCTACACCTTC.

J is TRBJ2-7 and V is TRBV28; 13 bases match TRBD2. CDR3 length: 15 amino acids. Trimming cost V 5 bases and J 11 bases; bases outside gene matches: 12. Germline V gene sequence: CDR1 MDHEN, CDR2 SYDVKM. The CDR3 loop is CASSPPRLAGGREYF. The CDR3 DNA follows: TGTGCCAGCAGTCCCCCCCGACTAGCGGGGGGAAGAGAGTACTTC.

Written as DNA, the CDR3 is TGCGCCAGCAGGGGGCCTAACAGTGAAAAACTGTTTTTT. Its translation: CASRGPNSEKLFF. The chain couples TRBV23-1 to TRBJ1-4; D possibly corresponds to TRBD1 (5 bases). TRBV23-1 is an ORF, with its function uncertain. Trimming cost V 6 bases and J 7 bases, with 12 bases left between them. The CDR3 sequence is 13 residues long.

This chain joins TRBV7-9 and TRBJ2-3; D uncertain. The germline V gene encodes CDR1 SEHNR and CDR2 FQNEAQ (reference sequence). The V and J ends lost 2 bases and 3 bases respectively, with 6 bases between them. This CDR3 is 13 amino acids long. The CDR3 DNA follows: TGTGCCAGCAGCTTATCAGTAACAGATACGCAGTATTTT. Residues: CASSLSVTDTQYF.

The rearrangement joins TRBV2 to TRBJ2-4, with TRBD1 as a possible D gene (5 bases). Trimming cost V 4 bases and J 8 bases, with 9 bases left between them. The CDR3 covers 12 residues. Germline V gene lookup returns CDR1 SNHLY and CDR2 FYNNEI. This CDR3 is CASSVGEDIQYF. Written as DNA, the CDR3 is TGTGCCAGCAGTGTAGGGGAAGACATTCAGTACTTC.

The gene calls are TRBV5-1 and TRBJ2-3; TRBD2 aligns across 8 bases. Unmatched junction bases numbered 8, after V lost 7 bases and J lost 4 bases. The CDR3 runs to 14 residues. Germline V gives CDR1 SGHRS, CDR2 YFSETQ. CDR3 in amino acids: CASRAGESADTQYF. The CDR3 DNA follows: TGCGCCAGCCGAGCGGGAGAGTCGGCAGATACGCAGTATTTT.

This rearrangement joins TRBV19 to TRBJ1-5; tentatively, D is TRBD1 (6 bases). Trimming took 9 bases from V and 7 from J, leaving 16 bases between them. This CDR3 spans 13 amino acids. Germline assignment: CDR1 LNHDA and CDR2 SQIVND (reference sequence). In nucleotides, the CDR3 is TGTGCCAGCGCAGGGGTGGGGGAGCAGCCCCAGCATTTT. It yields the protein CASAGVGEQPQHF.

This clone was observed once. The genes are TRBV6-5 and TRBJ1-1; 8 positions agree with TRBD1. Trimming at V came to 7 bases and at J to 8 bases, leaving 15 bases not matched to a gene. The CDR3 length is 15 residues. In germline, CDR1 is MNHEY, CDR2 SVGAGI. The CDR3 region is CASTGQGSFPSEAFF. Here the CDR3 DNA reads TGTGCCAGCACCGGACAGGGATCGTTCCCCTCAGAAGCTTTCTTT.

V gene TRBV10-3 combines with J gene TRBJ2-2, with TRBD2 matching over 9 bases. J lost 5 bases, V lost 8 bases, and 6 bases had no gene match. The CDR3 length is 14 residues. Germline values: CDR1 ENHRY, CDR2 SYGVKD. The CDR3 protein is CAIRVAGGTGELFF. CDR3 nucleotide sequence: TGTGCCATCCGCGTCGCGGGAGGGACCGGGGAGCTGTTTTTT.

This chain connects TRBV3-1 (or the pseudogene TRBV3-2) to TRBJ2-1; 8 bases are a match to TRBD2. Looked up from germline, CDR1 is LGHDT and CDR2 is YNNKEL (reference sequence). The CDR3 is made up of 14 amino acids. Trimming cost V 2 bases and J 3 bases; bases outside gene matches: 0. The CDR3 region is CASSQRGGYNEQFF. In DNA, the CDR3 is TGTGCCAGCAGCCAACGGGGGGGCTACAATGAGCAGTTCTTC.

V and J are TRBV27 and TRBJ2-3; 8 bases line up with TRBD2. Germline V gene data show CDR1 as MNHEY and CDR2 as SMNVEV (reference sequence). The J segment lost 3 bases and the V segment lost 6 bases, leaving 17 bases of the junction unmatched. CDR3 length: 18 residues. The CDR3: CASSPITLAAAVTDTQYF. The CDR3, as DNA: TGTGCCAGCAGCCCCATCACACTAGCGGCAGCGGTAACAGATACGCAGTATTTT.

The chain carries TRBV29-1 and TRBJ1-2; a possible D gene is TRBD1 (6 bases). V was cut by 0 bases and J by 2 bases, with 16 bases left in between. Per germline, CDR1 SQVTM and CDR2 ANQGSEA. This CDR3 has 16 amino acids. The CDR3 DNA reads TGCAGCGTTGAAGATCTTGCCGGGACACCGAACTATGGCTACACCTTC. Its translation is CSVEDLAGTPNYGYTF.

Concerning this clone itself: The same CDR3 is also encoded by other DNA sequences in this sample. This sequence joins TRBV28 and TRBJ1-3; D is unclear. The V end lost 8 bases, the J end lost 0 bases, and 5 bases lay between the germline ends. Germline assignment: CDR1 MDHEN and CDR2 SYDVKM. This CDR3 has 12 residues. CDR3 protein: CASRSSGNTIYF. DNA of the CDR3: TGTGCCAGCCGGTCCTCTGGAAACACCATATATTTT. The entire variable domain, with the rest obtained from reference TRBV28 and TRBJ1-3, is as follows: DVKVTQSSRYLVKRTGEKVFLECVQDMDHENMFWYRQDPGLGLRLIYFSYDVKMKEKGDIPEGYSVSREKKERFSLILESASTNQTSMYLCASRSSGNTIYFGEGSWLTVV.

The V and J genes are TRBV5-6 and TRBJ1-2; no definite D call. Germline lookup yields CDR1 SGHDT and CDR2 YYEEEE. The V end lost 2 bases, the J end lost 6 bases, and 14 bases lay between the germline ends. This CDR3 has 14 amino acids. The CDR3 is CASSLRGIPNGYTF. The CDR3 nucleotides read TGTGCCAGCAGCTTACGAGGCATCCCGAATGGCTACACCTTC.

The V call is TRBV6-5, the J call TRBJ1-2; weak D call: TRBD1 (6 bases). The V gene's germline CDR1 is MNHEY and CDR2 SVGAGI. Trimming stripped 2 bases from V and 8 bases from J, with 12 bases between. This CDR3 contains 13 residues. CDR3 residues: CASSYRNREGYTF. For the CDR3, the DNA is TGTGCCAGCAGTTACCGCAACAGGGAGGGCTACACCTTC.

This chain uses TRBV7-9 with TRBJ2-1; 7 bases fit TRBD2. The CDR3 runs 17 residues. Germline assignment: CDR1 SEHNR and CDR2 FQNEAQ (reference sequence). V dropped 0 bases and J dropped 7; count of bases not matched to a gene: 12. This chain's CDR3 is CASSLAVRESGSNEQFF. Here the CDR3 DNA reads TGTGCCAGCAGCTTAGCGGTGCGGGAGAGTGGTTCGAATGAGCAGTTCTTC. The variable domain in full, with the rest retrieved from reference TRBV7-9 and TRBJ2-1, is DTGVSQNPRHKITKRGQNVTFRCDPISEHNRLYWYRQTLGQGPEFLTYFQNEAQLEKSRLLSDRFSAERPKGSFSTLEIQRTEQGDSAMYLCASSLAVRESGSNEQFFGPGTRLTVL.

The chain employs TRBV24-1 and TRBJ1-2, with D unresolved. Germline V CDR1 and CDR2: KGHDR, SFDVKD. The CDR3 has 13 residues. V was pared by 2 bases and J by 10 bases, with 13 bases between. The CDR3 sequence: CATSDSWGVAYTF. The CDR3 bases are TGTGCCACCAGTGATTCATGGGGAGTAGCCTACACCTTC.

On this clone itself: Mismatch with germline at one junction end may stem from a read error. The rearrangement joins TRBV9 to TRBJ2-7; the match to TRBD2 covers 7 bases. Germline V gene sequence: CDR1 SGDLS, CDR2 YYNGEE. This CDR3 region has 13 residues. For the CDR3, the DNA is TGTGCCAGCAACCCAACAGGTTACCGGGAGGTACACTTC. Protein product: CASNPTGYREVHF. The variable domain in full, with the rest retrieved from reference TRBV9 and TRBJ2-7, is DSGVTQTPKHLITATGQRVTLRCSPRSGDLSVYWYQQSLDQGLQFLIQYYNGEERAKGNILERFSAQQFPDLHSELNLSSLELGDSALYFCASNPTGYREVHFGPGTRLTVT.

The chain combines TRBV27 with TRBJ2-1, with 13 bases aligning to TRBD2. The V gene's germline CDR1 is MNHEY and CDR2 SMNVEV (reference sequence). The CDR3 spans 15 residues. The junction had 5 bases not matched to a gene; V was cut back by 6 bases and J by 6 bases. For the CDR3, the DNA is TGTGCCAGCAGACTAGCGGGAGGGGCCTTCAATGAGCAGTTCTTC. It specifies CASRLAGGAFNEQFF.

V usage is TRBV11-2 and J usage is TRBJ2-7; possibly TRBD1 for D (6 bases). Germline-derived CDR1 and CDR2 are SGHAT and FQNNGV. The CDR3 runs 14 residues. Trimming pared 7 bases from V and 2 bases from J, leaving 15 bases between. The CDR3 region is CASNRGDTAYEQYF. In DNA form, the CDR3 reads TGTGCCAGCAATAGAGGGGACACCGCCTACGAGCAGTACTTC.

This chain joins TRBV21-1 and TRBJ1-3; the D call of TRBD1 is as the table states it, not checked on the DNA. TRBV21-1 is an annotated pseudogene. The CDR3 is made up of 14 amino acids. CDR3 protein: CASNRRQSRNTIYF. The DNA for the CDR3 is TGTGCCAGCAATCGCCGACAGTCGAGGAACACCATATATTTT.

The genes are TRBV11-2 and TRBJ2-2; possible D gene TRBD1, 6 bases. The CDR3 consists of 13 residues. Trimming pared 6 bases from V and 5 bases from J, leaving 10 bases between. The germline CDR1 and CDR2 sequences are SGHAT and FQNNGV. CDR3 region: CASRQGITGELFF. For the CDR3, the DNA is TGTGCCAGCAGACAGGGAATTACCGGGGAGCTGTTTTTT.

DNA for the CDR3: TGTGCCAGCTCCACTAGCGGGTACAATGAGCAGTTCTTC. Translating gives CASSTSGYNEQFF. V and J are TRBV11-3 and TRBJ2-1; 9 nucleotides match TRBD2. The ends lost 8 bases at V and 4 bases at J; junction bases unmatched: 3. The germline CDR1 and CDR2 sequences are SGHNT and YENEEA. This CDR3 is 13 amino acids long.

This clone has just one count. The chain is built from TRBV6-5 and TRBJ1-6; D call uncertain. Germline V lookup: CDR1 MNHEY, CDR2 SVGAGI. The germline V and J ends were trimmed by 2 bases and 7 bases, with 12 bases remaining between them. The CDR3 runs 15 residues. The CDR3 sequence: CASSYPSSKNSPLHF. The CDR3, as DNA: TGTGCCAGCAGTTACCCCTCGAGTAAGAATTCACCCCTCCACTTT.

The rearrangement uses TRBV4-2 and TRBJ1-2; D is undetermined. V was cut by 0 bases and J by 4 bases, with 12 bases left in between. Germline V gene lookup returns CDR1 LGHNA and CDR2 YNFKEQ. The CDR3 loop spans 15 amino acids. CDR3: CASSQDQGRVYGYTF. The CDR3 region has the DNA TGTGCCAGCAGCCAAGATCAAGGGCGGGTCTATGGCTACACCTTC.